The 4 T cell receptor beta chains listed next were all sequenced from one sample in a study of OX40 agonist ivuxolimab in advanced cancers. TCRdb's table, derived via immunoSEQ multiplex PCR, lists solely in-frame clones and lacks some. The sample has around 26,000 clones; about 85% are singletons. The sample here was CD4+ or CD8+ T cells sorted from blood, taken in a trial of the OX40 agonist ivuxolimab. The receptors originated from an adult with an advanced solid tumor such as melanoma, head and neck, liver or kidney cancer.

Comment on this clone: Other DNA variants within this sample encode the same CDR3. The chain carries TRBV27 and TRBJ2-7; no firm D call. Trimming cost V 0 bases and J 1 base, with 4 bases left between them. This CDR3 spans 13 amino acids. Germline values: CDR1 MNHEY, CDR2 SMNVEV (reference sequence). CDR3 sequence: CASSLSPSYEQYF. CDR3 sequence (DNA): TGTGCCAGCAGTTTATCCCCTTCCTACGAGCAGTACTTC.

The chain couples TRBV28 to TRBJ1-5, with unresolved D. CDR1 is MDHEN, CDR2 SYDVKM, per germline. CDR3 size: 11 residues. Trimming cost V 6 bases and J 4 bases, with 4 bases left between them. The CDR3 DNA follows: TGTGCCAGCAGCACGAATCAGCCCCAGCATTTT. This sequence encodes CASSTNQPQHF.

V and J are TRBV7-2 and TRBJ2-1; D not resolved. The CDR3 consists of 11 residues. V shed 7 bases and J shed 3 bases, with 4 bases lying between them. The germline CDR1 and CDR2 sequences are SGHTA and FQGNSA. CDR3 residues: CASNVYNEQFF. The CDR3 bases are TGTGCCAGCAACGTCTACAATGAGCAGTTCTTC.

This clone is medium-sized by share. The chain uses TRBV6-5 and TRBJ2-7; D is possibly TRBD1 (5 bases). The germline gives CDR1 MNHEY, CDR2 SVGAGI. The CDR3 runs 16 residues. The V gene lost 3 bases and the J gene lost 0 bases, with 15 bases spanning the gap. In DNA form, the CDR3 reads TGTGCCAGCAGTTATTCGTGGACATACCACTCCTACGAGCAGTACTTC. Translating gives CASSYSWTYHSYEQYF.